This T cell receptor (beta chain) was identified in a study of blood T cell repertoires in COVID-19. Study-wide background: COVID-19 samples collected from the United States, Italy and Spain covered acute and convalescent phases. From T cells, B-cell-depleted T cells, or PBMCs came the material, which was cDNA or gDNA.

Original processing notes: Nucleated cell counts were estimated from reference gene primer amplification. Sequencing used immunoSEQ multiplex PCR; TCRdb keeps in-frame clones, though not all of them. Clonal size and the V and J genes are those of that table, whereas D and trimming came from the DNA. In the table there are roughly 100,000 clones, roughly three quarters of which are singletons. Trimming at V came to 6 bases and at J to 2 bases, leaving 9 bases not matched to a gene. The CDR3 consists of 16 residues. CDR1 and CDR2 from the germline V gene are SNHLY and FYNNEI. This TCR came from a woman at least 80 years old with acute or convalescent COVID-19. The source material was peripheral blood. V gene TRBV2 combines with J gene TRBJ1-4; 7 nucleotides agree with TRBD1. DNA of the CDR3: TGTGCCAGCAGCGGCCCCGGGACAGCTACTAATGAAAAACTGTTTTTT. It specifies CASSGPGTATNEKLFF.